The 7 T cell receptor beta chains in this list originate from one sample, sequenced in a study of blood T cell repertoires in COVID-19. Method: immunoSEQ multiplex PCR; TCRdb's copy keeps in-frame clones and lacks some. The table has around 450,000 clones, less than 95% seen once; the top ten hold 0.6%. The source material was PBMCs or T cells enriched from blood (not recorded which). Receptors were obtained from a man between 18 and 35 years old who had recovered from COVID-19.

The DNA of the CDR3 is TGTGCCAGCAGCCCGGGACAGCCCGGAAATGAGCAGTTCTTC. This codes for CASSPGQPGNEQFF. This chain links TRBV5-8 with TRBJ2-1, with TRBD1 matching over 7 bases. The CDR3 spans 14 residues. Germline loops: CDR1 SGHTS, CDR2 YDEGEE. V lost 4 bases and J lost 7; bases outside the gene matches: 8.

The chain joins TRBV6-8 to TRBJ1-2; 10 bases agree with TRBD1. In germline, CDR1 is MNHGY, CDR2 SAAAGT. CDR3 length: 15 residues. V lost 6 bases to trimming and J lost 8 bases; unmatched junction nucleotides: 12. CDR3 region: CASSNGTGDRRGYTF. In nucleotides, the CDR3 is TGTGCCAGCAGCAACGGGACAGGGGACCGCCGGGGCTACACCTTC.

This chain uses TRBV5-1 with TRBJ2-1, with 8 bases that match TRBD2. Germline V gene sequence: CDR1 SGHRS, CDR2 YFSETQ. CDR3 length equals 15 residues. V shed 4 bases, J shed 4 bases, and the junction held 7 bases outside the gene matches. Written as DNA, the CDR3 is TGCGCCAGCAGCCCAGCGGGAGCTGGTTACAATGAGCAGTTCTTC. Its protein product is CASSPAGAGYNEQFF.

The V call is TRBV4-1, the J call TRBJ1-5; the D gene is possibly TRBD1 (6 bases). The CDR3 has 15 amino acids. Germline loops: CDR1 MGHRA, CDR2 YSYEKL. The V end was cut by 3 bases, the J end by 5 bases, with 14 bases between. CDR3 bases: TGCGCCAGCAGCCACTTAGGGACACACGATCAGCCCCAGCATTTT. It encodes CASSHLGTHDQPQHF.

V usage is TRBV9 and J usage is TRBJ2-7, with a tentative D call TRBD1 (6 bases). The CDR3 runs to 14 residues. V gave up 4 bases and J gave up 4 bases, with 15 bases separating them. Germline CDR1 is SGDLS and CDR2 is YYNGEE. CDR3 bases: TGTGCCAGCAGCCCCCGGGGACAATCATACGAGCAGTACTTC. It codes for CASSPRGQSYEQYF. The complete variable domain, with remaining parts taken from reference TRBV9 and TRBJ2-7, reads DSGVTQTPKHLITATGQRVTLRCSPRSGDLSVYWYQQSLDQGLQFLIQYYNGEERAKGNILERFSAQQFPDLHSELNLSSLELGDSALYFCASSPRGQSYEQYFGPGTRLTVT.

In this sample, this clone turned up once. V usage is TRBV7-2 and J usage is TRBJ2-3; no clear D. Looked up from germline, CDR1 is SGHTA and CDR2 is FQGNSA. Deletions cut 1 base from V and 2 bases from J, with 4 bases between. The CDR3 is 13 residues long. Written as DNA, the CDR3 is TGTGCCAGCAGCTTAGGACTCACAGATACGCAGTATTTT. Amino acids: CASSLGLTDTQYF.

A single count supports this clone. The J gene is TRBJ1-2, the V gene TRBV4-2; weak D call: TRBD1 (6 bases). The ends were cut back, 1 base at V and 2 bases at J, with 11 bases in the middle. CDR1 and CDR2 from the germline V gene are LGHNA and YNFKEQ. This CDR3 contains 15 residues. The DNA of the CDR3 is TGTGCCAGCAGCCAAGCCCCACAGGGAAACTATGGCTACACCTTC. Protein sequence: CASSQAPQGNYGYTF.